This TCR beta chain is from a study of TIL therapy for anti-PD-1-resistant metastatic lung cancer. Sequencing used immunoSEQ v3. Profiled with immunoSEQ multiplex PCR; TCRdb holds only in-frame clones, not every one. The table records nearly 15,000 clones, roughly 86% of them present only once. The time point denotes: pre-treatment sample, taken before nivolumab and TIL therapy. Trimming cost V 0 bases and J 14 bases, with 14 bases left between them. CDR1 is LNHNV, CDR2 YYDKDF, per germline (reference sequence). The CDR3 is 13 amino acids. The specimen comprised blood, sampled at baseline. The chain carries TRBV15 and TRBJ2-1; D tentatively reads TRBD1 or TRBD2 (5 bases each). The TCR originated in a person between 25 and 80 years old with non-small cell lung cancer. The CDR3 is CATSRERGGTEFF. In nucleotides, the CDR3 is TGTGCCACCAGCAGAGAGAGAGGTGGGACGGAGTTCTTC.